This TCR beta chain was identified during a study of radiotherapy plus CTLA-4 blockade in lung cancer. Study findings and constraints: Among blood TCR repertoires after radiotherapy plus ipilimumab, tumor-derived clones expanded.

Germline trimming cut 0 bases from V and 3 bases from J; bases unmatched to any gene: 4. Per germline, CDR1 SGDLS and CDR2 YYNGEE. This CDR3 comprises 16 residues. For this clone: Its antigen is not known.

The table came from immunoSEQ multiplex PCR; TCRdb's copy has only in-frame clones and leaves some out. The table lists roughly 97,000 clones, approximately 75% of them singletons. The V gene is TRBV9, the J gene TRBJ2-2, with 8 bases aligning to TRBD2. The sequence came from a human donor with non-small cell lung cancer who had a partial response to radiotherapy plus ipilimumab. Some clones in this sample may be carry-over from other donors' samples. The sample consisted of peripheral blood, taken from a patient treated with radiotherapy plus ipilimumab. The CDR3 sequence: CASSVGPSGYTGELFF. The CDR3 DNA follows: TGTGCCAGCAGCGTAGGGCCTAGCGGGTACACCGGGGAGCTGTTTTTT.